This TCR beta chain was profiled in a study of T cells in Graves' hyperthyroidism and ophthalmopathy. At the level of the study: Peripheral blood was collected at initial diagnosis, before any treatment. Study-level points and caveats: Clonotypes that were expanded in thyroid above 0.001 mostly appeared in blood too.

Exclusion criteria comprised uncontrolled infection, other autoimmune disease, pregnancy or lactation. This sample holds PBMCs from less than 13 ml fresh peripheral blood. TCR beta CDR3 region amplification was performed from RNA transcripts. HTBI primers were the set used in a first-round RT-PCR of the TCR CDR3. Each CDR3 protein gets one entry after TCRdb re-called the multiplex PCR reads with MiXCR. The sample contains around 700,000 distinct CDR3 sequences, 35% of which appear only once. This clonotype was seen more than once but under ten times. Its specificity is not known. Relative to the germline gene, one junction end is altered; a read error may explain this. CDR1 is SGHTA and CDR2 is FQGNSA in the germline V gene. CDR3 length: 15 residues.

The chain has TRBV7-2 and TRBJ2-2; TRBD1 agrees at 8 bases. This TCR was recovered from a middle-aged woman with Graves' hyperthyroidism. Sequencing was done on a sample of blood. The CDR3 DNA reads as TGCGCCAGCAGCCGAATGACAGGGGATTCCGGGGAGCTGTTTTTT. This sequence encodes CASSRMTGDSGELFF.